These T cell receptor beta chains were read from a single sample in a study of human T cells and chemical hapten exposure. TCRdb reprocessed the RACE reads with MiXCR, giving one entry per CDR3 protein. The table lists tens of thousands of distinct CDR3 sequences, 11% of them singletons, with more than 1.2% in the top ten. Sequences were derived from whole blood, sampled in connection with sensitization to the hapten diphenylcyclopropenone (DPC). The receptors derive from a woman aged 45-65 years with alopecia areata. Some clones in this sample may be carry-over from other donors' samples. The CDR3 runs from the conserved cysteine through the conserved F or W. The D gene is left open where the match is weak. Rows may omit the clone size; those that give it use once, few, many or a size class.

V,J,size,length,D,DNA,CDR3
TRBV11-2,TRBJ1-6,many,12,NA,TGTGCCAGCAGCGGGTCGGGTTCACCCCTCCACTTT,CASSGSGSPLHF
TRBV6-2/TRBV6-3,TRBJ2-7,NA,16,TRBD1,TGTGCCAGCAGTTACTCTATCCGGGACAGACCCTACGAGCAGTACTTC,CASSYSIRDRPYEQYF
TRBV20-1,TRBJ2-5,NA,13,NA,TGCAGTGCTAGCAGGGCCGCCCAAGAGACCCAGTACTTC,CSASRAAQETQYF
TRBV5-1,TRBJ2-3,few,18,NA,TGCGCCAGCAGCTTGGCCGGGACCGCCGTAAAACAAACAGATACGCAGTATTTT,CASSLAGTAVKQTDTQYF
TRBV5-1,TRBJ2-5,few,14,NA,TGCGCCAGCAGCTTGGGAGGGGTGGAGGAGACCCAGTACTTC,CASSLGGVEETQYF
TRBV20-1,TRBJ2-3,few,14,NA,TGCAGTGCCAGCCGAGCTCTCAACACAGATACGCAGTATTTT,CSASRALNTDTQYF
TRBV20-1,TRBJ1-1,few,15,NA,TGCAGTGCTCCTCAGCCCAGGGTAGGGGGCACTGAAGCTTTCTTT,CSAPQPRVGGTEAFF
TRBV6-2/TRBV6-3,TRBJ1-5,few,13,NA,TGTGCCAGCAGGACTGACGGCAATCAGCCCCAGCATTTT,CASRTDGNQPQHF
TRBV28,TRBJ2-7,many,15,TRBD1,TGTGCCAGCAGCCCCCAGGGACAGGGGACGGGGGAGCAGTACTTC,CASSPQGQGTGEQYF
TRBV6-5,TRBJ2-5,many,12,NA,TGTGCCAGCAGTGACAGGGAGGGGACCCAGTACTTC,CASSDREGTQYF
TRBV12-3/TRBV12-4,TRBJ2-7,many,13,NA,TGTGCCAGCAGTTTAGGACTGTCCTACGAGCAGTACTTC,CASSLGLSYEQYF